This TCR beta chain appears in the sequencing data of a study of blood T cell repertoires in COVID-19 (dated by TCRdb to the early 2020s). Looking at the study overall: Collaborator samples came from the United States, Italy and Spain and covered acute and convalescent phases of COVID-19. Samples were obtained from the ongoing ImmuneRACE study (first 160 participants) and from some 1,200 subjects provided by 6 global collaborators. The sample metadata nearly always contained a de-identified subject ID, COVID-19 status, age in years and sex. The material from the prospective study consisted of cDNA or gDNA derived from T cells, B-cell-depleted T cells, or PBMCs. The repertoires were released in a freely available public database intended as a resource for research on the immune response to SARS-CoV-2. Where HLA class I and class II types were available, the types were taken from metadata supplied by the sample provider, not from assay-based typing. Deeply sampled blood TCRbeta repertoires from subjects exposed to, actively infected with, or recovered from COVID-19 were included in the dataset.

Summary of the overall study and its limitations: The amount of clinical and demographic metadata varied by source and participant and was provided uncurated.

TCRbeta CDR3 regions were amplified from genomic DNA by means of the immunoSEQ Assay, a bias-controlled multiplex PCR. In the authors' own workflow: Within the assay, amplification of reference gene primers was used to estimate how many nucleated cells each sample contained. To quantify the absolute abundance of each unique TCRbeta CDR3 rearrangement, sequence reads were collapsed and filtered. For each sample, productive Simpson clonality was calculated as the square root of Simpson's diversity index over productive rearrangements. The clones in this table, taken by TCRdb from immuneACCESS, are in-frame only. Not every clone is retained; where verified, under half of the shortfall comes from an unresolved V gene, and the cause of the rest is unknown. The V and J calls and the clone size are those of that table, but D and trimming were determined from the DNA. Here the sample has roughly 250,000 clones; roughly 82% occur a single time. The biggest ten clones account for 4.5% to 6% of the sample.

In the case of this clone: Its antigen is still unknown. Per-base quality was not reported, and no clone a single base away is much larger than it.

Collaborating institutions collected whole blood in K2EDTA tubes following their own protocols. Collaborator samples were shipped for TCRbeta analysis as frozen whole blood, isolated PBMCs, or DNA extracted from either sample type. CDR1 and CDR2 are read off the germline V gene as SGHRS and YFSETQ. The CDR3 holds 14 amino acids from the cysteine to the phenylalanine. Here the CDR3 DNA is all that survives: 42 bases in frame from base 1. Trimming accounts for 3 bases at V and 3 bases at J, while the number of junction bases matched to no gene is 3. This clonotype originated in a woman of 80 years or more with active or convalescent COVID-19. Material for sequencing was peripheral blood. The V gene is TRBV5-1 and the J gene is TRBJ2-7, and 10 bases in between align with TRBD1. The CDR3 protein sequence reads: CASSSTGGFYEQYF. The nucleotide sequence reads as follows: TGCGCCAGCAGCTCGACAGGGGGCTTCTACGAGCAGTACTTC. With the rest looked up from the reference TRBV5-1 and TRBJ2-7 genes rather than sequenced, the full variable domain is KAGVTQTPRYLIKTRGQQVTLSCSPISGHRSVSWYQQTPGQGLQFLFEYFSETQRNKGNFPGRFSGRQFSNSRSEMNVSTLELGDSALYLCASSSTGGFYEQYFGPGTRLTVT.